The 5 T cell receptor beta chains below all came from one sample that was sequenced in a study of blood T cells in healthy people across ages (dated by TCRdb to between 2015 and 2016). Library generation was performed with 5' RACE. Sequencing took place on an Illumina HiSeq 2500. The second PCR ran for about 7 to 11 cycles and used a J-beta primer mix along with a sample-barcoded 5' primer. TCRdb passed the public sequencing reads through fastp at Q25 and MiXCR, retaining productive beta sequences. Rows with a matching CDR3 protein are joined into one entry that keeps the most common DNA and genes. Counted in this sample were under 2 million distinct CDR3 sequences; about 31% of them appeared once. Around 11% of the sample is in the top ten clones. The material sequenced was blood. These receptors all stem from a woman aged 25 to 39 in good health.

This clonotype was observed a few times. CDR3 sequence: CASSPPSRGRNEQFF. The CDR3 DNA sequence: TGTGCCAGCTCACCACCGTCCAGGGGGCGGAATGAGCAGTTCTTC. The chain uses TRBV18 and TRBJ2-1, with 8 bases identical to TRBD1. After removal of 0 bases from V and 7 bases from J, the junction contained 5 bases not matched to a gene. CDR3 length: 15 residues. Germline V gene lookup returns CDR1 KGHSH and CDR2 LQKENI.

This clonotype was counted ten times or more. V usage is TRBV29-1 and J usage is TRBJ2-6; no clear D. CDR1 is SQVTM, CDR2 ANQGSEA, per germline. The germline V and J ends were trimmed by 4 bases and 0 bases, with 10 bases remaining between them. The CDR3 has 15 residues. The CDR3 loop is CSVAEILSGANVLTF. CDR3 DNA sequence: TGCAGCGTTGCGGAAATCCTCTCTGGGGCCAACGTCCTGACTTTC.

The chain recombines TRBV9 with TRBJ2-7; D ambiguous. The germline V gene has CDR1 SGDLS and CDR2 YYNGEE. V lost 0 bases, J lost 6 bases, and 10 bases lay in between. The CDR3 runs 13 residues. CDR3 protein: CASSVVVGSEQYF. For the CDR3, the DNA is TGTGCCAGCAGCGTAGTAGTTGGATCCGAGCAGTACTTC. The whole variable domain, filled in from reference TRBV9 and TRBJ2-7, reads DSGVTQTPKHLITATGQRVTLRCSPRSGDLSVYWYQQSLDQGLQFLIQYYNGEERAKGNILERFSAQQFPDLHSELNLSSLELGDSALYFCASSVVVGSEQYFGPGTRLTVT.

Regarding this clonotype: A read error may be the cause here, since a much bigger clone is one base away. This sequence joins TRBV4-1 and TRBJ2-5, with D possibly being TRBD2 (6 bases). CDR3 length: 15 residues. CDR1 is MGHRA and CDR2 is YSYEKL in the germline V gene. Trimming removed 1 base from V and 3 bases from J, with 12 bases in between. Here the CDR3 reads CASSQGDWIKETQYF. Written as DNA, the CDR3 is TGCGCCAGCAGCCAAGGGGACTGGATCAAAGAGACCCAGTACTTC.

The chain employs TRBV6-2 or TRBV6-3 and TRBJ1-1; D remains unclear. V was cut by 3 bases and J by 7 bases, with 12 bases left in between. In germline, CDR1 is MNHEY, CDR2 SVGEGT. The CDR3 length is 13 residues. CDR3: CASSYSGYSEAFF. In DNA, the CDR3 is TGTGCCAGCAGTTATTCGGGGTACAGTGAAGCTTTCTTT.